The clone carrying this T cell receptor beta chain was seen repeatedly, ten times or more. Its specificity is not known. These data belong to a study of T cell repertoires in cytomegalovirus infection. Overall study: A matching HLA type, together with CMV infection, was signaled by public TCR beta signatures.

Findings of the study overall: Clonotypes of TCR beta that were HLA-C-restricted and CMV-specific dominated the ex vivo response.

TCRdb re-analysed the reads in MiXCR, keeping a single row per CDR3 protein. The table records fewer than 550,000 distinct CDR3 sequences, approximately 10% of them present only once. J gave up 14 bases and V 4 bases, and 6 bases lay outside the gene matches. The length of the CDR3 is 12 residues. Per germline, CDR1 SEHNR and CDR2 FQNEAQ (reference sequence). The TCR was taken from a human donor in good health (CMV status not recorded). Some clones in this sample may be carry-over from other donors' samples. The rearrangement links TRBV7-9 to TRBJ2-1, with 9 positions matching TRBD1. The sequenced sample consisted of PBMCs. CDR3 residues: CASSSRTGVKFF. In DNA form, the CDR3 reads TGTGCCAGCAGCTCTCGGACAGGGGTTAAGTTCTTC.